This T cell receptor beta chain was sequenced during a study of beta chain features in type 1 diabetes. The sample holds a few counts of this clone. All of the isolated RNA was reverse transcribed, so expressed TCRB transcripts were sequenced. Here immunoSEQ multiplex PCR was the method, and the copy in TCRdb shows in-frame clones only, minus some. The table records hundreds of thousands of clones, roughly 16% of them present only once. This CDR3 has 15 residues. V dropped 1 base and J dropped 7 bases, with 17 bases sitting between them. From germline, CDR1 is SEHNR and CDR2 FQNEAQ (reference sequence).

This rearrangement joins TRBV7-9 to TRBJ2-7; tentative D call: TRBD2 (6 bases). This sequence originates from a young woman in good health. The sample consisted of naive CD4+ T cells from blood. CDR3 sequence: CASSLVPSVVMEQYF. The CDR3 DNA sequence: TGTGCCAGCAGCTTAGTGCCTAGCGTCGTTATGGAGCAGTACTTC.